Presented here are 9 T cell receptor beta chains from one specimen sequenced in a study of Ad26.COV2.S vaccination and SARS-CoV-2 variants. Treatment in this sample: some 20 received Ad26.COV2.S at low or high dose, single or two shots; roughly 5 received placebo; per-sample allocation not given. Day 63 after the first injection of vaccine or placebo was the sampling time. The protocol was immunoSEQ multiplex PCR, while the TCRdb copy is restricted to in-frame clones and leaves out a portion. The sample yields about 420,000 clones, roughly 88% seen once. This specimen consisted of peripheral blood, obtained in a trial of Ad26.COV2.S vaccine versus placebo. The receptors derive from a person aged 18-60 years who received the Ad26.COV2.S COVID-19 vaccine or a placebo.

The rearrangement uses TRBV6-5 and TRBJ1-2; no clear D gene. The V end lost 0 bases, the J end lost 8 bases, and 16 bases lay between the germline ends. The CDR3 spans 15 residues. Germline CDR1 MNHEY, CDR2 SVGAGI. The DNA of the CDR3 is TGTGCCAGCAGTTACTCAGGCGGGCACGGGGAGGGCTACACCTTC. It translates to CASSYSGGHGEGYTF.

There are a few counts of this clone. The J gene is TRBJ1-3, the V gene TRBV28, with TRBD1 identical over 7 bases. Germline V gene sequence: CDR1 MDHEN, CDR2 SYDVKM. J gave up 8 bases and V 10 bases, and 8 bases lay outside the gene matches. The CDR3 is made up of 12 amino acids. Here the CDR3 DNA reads TGTGCCACAACGACAGGGAAAGACACCATATATTTT. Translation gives CATTTGKDTIYF.

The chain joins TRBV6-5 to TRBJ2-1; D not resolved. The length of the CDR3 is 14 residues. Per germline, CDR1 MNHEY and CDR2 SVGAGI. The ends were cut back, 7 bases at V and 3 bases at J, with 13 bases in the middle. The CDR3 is CASNIMGNYNEQFF. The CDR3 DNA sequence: TGTGCCAGCAATATCATGGGGAACTACAATGAGCAGTTCTTC.

CDR3 region: CASSSNWDSKNSPLHF. As DNA, the CDR3 is TGTGCCAGCAGTTCCAACTGGGACAGCAAGAATTCACCCCTCCACTTT. This chain links TRBV6-5 with TRBJ1-6; 7 bases match TRBD1. CDR1 MNHEY and CDR2 SVGAGI come from the germline V gene. The length of the CDR3 is 16 residues. The ends lost 4 bases at V and 7 bases at J; junction bases unmatched: 10.

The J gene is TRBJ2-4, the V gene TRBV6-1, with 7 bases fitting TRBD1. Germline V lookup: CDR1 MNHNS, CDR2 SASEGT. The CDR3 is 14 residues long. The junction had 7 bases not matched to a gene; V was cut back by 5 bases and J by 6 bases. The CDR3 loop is CASSYRGRGNIQYF. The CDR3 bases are TGTGCCAGCAGTTATAGGGGGCGAGGAAACATTCAGTACTTC.

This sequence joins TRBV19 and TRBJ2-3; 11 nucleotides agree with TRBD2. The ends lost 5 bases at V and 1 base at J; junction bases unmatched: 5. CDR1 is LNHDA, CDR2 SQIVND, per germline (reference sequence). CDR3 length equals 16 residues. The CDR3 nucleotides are TGTGCCAGTAGTGGTCTGACTAGCGGGGGCACAGATACGCAGTATTTT. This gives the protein CASSGLTSGGTDTQYF.

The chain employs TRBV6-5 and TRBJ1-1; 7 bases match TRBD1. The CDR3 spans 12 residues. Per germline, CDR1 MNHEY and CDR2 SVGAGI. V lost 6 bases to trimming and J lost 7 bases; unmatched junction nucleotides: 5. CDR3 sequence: CASSPGQLEAFF. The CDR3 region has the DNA TGTGCCAGCAGCCCGGGACAGCTTGAAGCTTTCTTT.

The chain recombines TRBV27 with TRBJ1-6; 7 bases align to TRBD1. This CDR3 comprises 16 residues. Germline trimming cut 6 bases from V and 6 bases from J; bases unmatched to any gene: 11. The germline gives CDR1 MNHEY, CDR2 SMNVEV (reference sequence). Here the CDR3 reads CASRERTGTANSPLHF. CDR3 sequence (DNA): TGTGCCAGCAGAGAGAGAACCGGGACAGCTAATTCACCCCTCCACTTT.

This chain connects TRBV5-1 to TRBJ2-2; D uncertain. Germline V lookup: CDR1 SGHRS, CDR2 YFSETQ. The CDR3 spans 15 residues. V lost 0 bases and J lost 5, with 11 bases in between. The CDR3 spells CASSLAVPGTGELFF. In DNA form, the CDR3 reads TGCGCCAGCAGCTTGGCCGTTCCCGGGACCGGGGAGCTGTTTTTT. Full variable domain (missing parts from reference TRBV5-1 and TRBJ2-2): KAGVTQTPRYLIKTRGQQVTLSCSPISGHRSVSWYQQTPGQGLQFLFEYFSETQRNKGNFPGRFSGRQFSNSRSEMNVSTLELGDSALYLCASSLAVPGTGELFFGEGSRLTVL.